Described below is a single TCR beta chain sequence and its context. No cognate antigen has been identified for it. No per-base quality is available; no much larger clone lies one base away. Enrolling through a virtual design, the prospective study's participants ranged in age from about 18 to 89 years and lived across 24 United States geographic areas. Cohort assignment in the prospective study relied on participant-reported clinical history from a screening survey and a study questionnaire. ImmuneRACE Cohort 3 recovered participants were defined by two consecutive negative NP/OP PCR tests, healthcare professional clearance, or symptom resolution. Mobile phlebotomists in the prospective study collected whole blood, serum and a nasopharyngeal or oropharyngeal swab from every participant. Prospective study participants could optionally give additional blood draws and questionnaires over an approximately 2-month period. Before DNA extraction, prospective study blood samples were shipped either frozen or at room temperature.

This record comes from a study of blood T cell repertoires in COVID-19 (dated by TCRdb to the early 2020s). Background for the entire study: Samples from collaborators originated in the United States, Italy and Spain and spanned both the acute and convalescent phases of COVID-19. The prospective study material was composed of cDNA or gDNA derived from T cells, B-cell-depleted T cells, or PBMCs. Subjects who had been exposed to COVID-19, were actively infected with it, or had recovered from it provided the deeply sampled blood TCRbeta repertoires that made up the dataset. The repertoires were released in a freely available public database intended as a resource for research on the immune response to SARS-CoV-2. Samples came from the ongoing ImmuneRACE study (first 160 participants) plus 1,254 subjects from 6 global collaborators. The sample metadata nearly always contained a de-identified subject ID, COVID-19 status, age in years and sex. Where available, HLA class I and class II types were taken from metadata supplied by the sample provider and were not determined by assay-based typing.

The paper as a whole reports these results and caveats: How much clinical and demographic metadata was included differed by source and by participant, and the metadata was provided uncurated.

The immunoSEQ Assay, a bias-controlled multiplex PCR, was used to amplify TCRbeta CDR3 regions from genomic DNA. The original methods were these. The number of nucleated cells in each sample was estimated from the amplification of reference gene primers within the assay. To quantify the absolute abundance of each unique TCRbeta CDR3 rearrangement, sequence reads were collapsed and filtered. For each sample, productive Simpson clonality was calculated as the square root of Simpson's diversity index across productive rearrangements. This is the immuneACCESS table as TCRdb keeps it, with only in-frame sequences that have V and J called. A part of the clones is gone; compared with another copy, unresolved V genes explain less than half, and the rest is unexplained. Clonal size and the V and J genes are those of that table, whereas D and trimming came from the DNA. The sample table records around 450,000 clones; about nine tenths of these occur just once. 0.7% of the sample goes to the ten largest clones.

According to the germline V gene, CDR1 reads ENHRY and CDR2 reads SYGVKD. Trimming leaves V shorter by 9 bases and J shorter by 5 bases, with the junction holding 9 bases beyond the gene matches. Counted from cysteine to phenylalanine, this CDR3 has 13 amino acids. This entry keeps only the CDR3 DNA: 39 bases, framed from base 1. This chain joins TRBV10-3 to TRBJ2-5; TRBD1 aligns with 7 central bases. Sequenced input: PBMCs or T cells enriched from blood (not recorded which). This sequence originates from a woman between 18 and 29 years old who had recovered from COVID-19. Here the CDR3 is given as CAINRGEGETQYF. The bases are TGTGCCATTAACAGGGGTGAGGGCGAGACCCAGTACTTC.